This T cell receptor beta chain is drawn from a study of blood T cell repertoires in COVID-19. Germline V lookup: CDR1 LNHDA, CDR2 SQIVND (reference sequence). This CDR3 is built from 15 residues. V lost 4 bases, J lost 0 bases, and 6 bases stayed unmatched. The method was immunoSEQ multiplex PCR; TCRdb's version includes in-frame clones alone and lacks a portion of them. The sample yields a few hundred thousand clones, approximately 91% seen once. Material: PBMCs or T cells enriched from blood (not recorded which). The rearrangement links TRBV19 to TRBJ2-7; TRBD1 matches 7 bases. This clonotype was sampled from a young woman who had been exposed to COVID-19. The CDR3 is CASSRDRVSSYEQYF. Here the CDR3 DNA reads TGTGCCAGTAGTAGAGACAGGGTTTCCTCCTACGAGCAGTACTTC.